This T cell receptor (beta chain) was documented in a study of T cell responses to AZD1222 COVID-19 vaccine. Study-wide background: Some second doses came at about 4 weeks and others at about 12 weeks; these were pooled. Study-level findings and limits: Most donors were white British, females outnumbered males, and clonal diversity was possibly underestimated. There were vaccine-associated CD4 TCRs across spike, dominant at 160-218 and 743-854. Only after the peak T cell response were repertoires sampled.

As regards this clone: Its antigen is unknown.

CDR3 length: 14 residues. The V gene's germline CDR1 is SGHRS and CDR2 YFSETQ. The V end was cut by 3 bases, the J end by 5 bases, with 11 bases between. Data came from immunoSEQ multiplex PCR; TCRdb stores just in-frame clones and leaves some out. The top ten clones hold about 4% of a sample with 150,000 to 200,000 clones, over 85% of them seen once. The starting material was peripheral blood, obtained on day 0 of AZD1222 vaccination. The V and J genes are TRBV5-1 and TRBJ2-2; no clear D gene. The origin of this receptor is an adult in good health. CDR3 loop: CASSWPGRTGELFF. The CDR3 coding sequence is TGCGCCAGCAGCTGGCCCGGACGGACCGGGGAGCTGTTTTTT.